The TCR beta chain under discussion was sequenced for a study of CD8+CD57+ T cells in acquired aplastic anemia. Overall study: Quantities of DNA derived from sorted CD4+ and CD8+ cells averaged around 3 ug.

Patients chosen for sequencing had shown CD8+CD57+ cell expansion by flow cytometry. Patients were treatment-naive when blood was sampled. The CDR3 loop spans 15 amino acids. Trimming left V 1 base short and J 3 bases short, with 13 bases between. Germline V CDR1 and CDR2: SGHTA, FQGNSA. TCR beta VDJ combinations and CDR3 sequences were profiled from genomic DNA. One entry per CDR3 protein results from TCRdb running MiXCR on the reads. The repertoire holds hundreds of thousands of distinct CDR3 sequences, with more than 25% as singletons. This clonotype was seen many times. The clonotype comes from a human donor with aplastic anemia. Input material: sorted CD4+, CD8+, or CD8+CD57+ T cells (not recorded which) from PBMCs. V gene TRBV7-2 combines with J gene TRBJ2-7; D is ambiguous. CDR3: CASSLEGGSLYEQYF. The CDR3 coding sequence is TGTGCCAGCAGCTTAGAGGGCGGATCCCTCTACGAGCAGTACTTC.